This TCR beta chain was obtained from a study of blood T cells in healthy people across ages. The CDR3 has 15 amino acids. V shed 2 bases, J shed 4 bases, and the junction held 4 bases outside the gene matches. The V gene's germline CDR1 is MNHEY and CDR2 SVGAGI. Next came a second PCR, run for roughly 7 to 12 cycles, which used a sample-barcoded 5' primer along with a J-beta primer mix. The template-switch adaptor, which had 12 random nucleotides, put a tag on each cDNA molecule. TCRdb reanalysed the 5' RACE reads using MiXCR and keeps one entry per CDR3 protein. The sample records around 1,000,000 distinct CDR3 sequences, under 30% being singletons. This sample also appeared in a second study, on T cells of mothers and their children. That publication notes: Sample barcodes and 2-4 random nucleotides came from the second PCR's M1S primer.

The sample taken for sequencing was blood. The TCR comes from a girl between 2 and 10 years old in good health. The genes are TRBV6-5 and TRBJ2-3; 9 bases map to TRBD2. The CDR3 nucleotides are TGTGCCAGCAGTTACGGCGGGAGGGCCCCAGATACGCAGTATTTT. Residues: CASSYGGRAPDTQYF.